The TCR beta chain described here comes from a study of tumor-infiltrating lymphocytes in localized non-small cell lung cancer. In the study overall: Some samples were collected after neoadjuvant chemotherapy; smokers, never-smokers and several histologies were included.

General study points: Compared with uninvolved lung, tumors showed higher T cell infiltration by TCRbeta sequencing.

Note on this clone: Its antigen is still unknown.

V lost 0 bases and J lost 2; bases outside the gene matches: 9. This CDR3 contains 17 residues. Germline assignment: CDR1 GTSNPN and CDR2 SVGIG (reference sequence). Profiling relied on immunoSEQ multiplex PCR, and the TCRdb table lists in-frame clones only, not all of them. The table lists 15,000 to 20,000 clones, around 82% of them singletons. Sequenced material: uninvolved lung tissue not adjacent to the tumor. V is TRBV30 and J is TRBJ2-4; 8 nucleotides match TRBD2. The clonotype was recovered from a human donor with non-small cell lung cancer. The CDR3 coding sequence is TGTGCCTGGAGTGTACCGGGGGGGGGCCTCCCCAAAAACATTCAGTACTTC. This codes for CAWSVPGGGLPKNIQYF. Using reference TRBV30 and TRBJ2-4 for the parts outside the CDR3, the full variable domain is SQTIHQWPATLVQPVGSPLSLECTVEGTSNPNLYWYRQAAGRGLQLLFYSVGIGQISSEVPQNLSASRPQDRQFILSSKKLLLSDSGFYLCAWSVPGGGLPKNIQYFGAGTRLSVL.